The next 29 T cell receptor beta chains were all read from a single sample in a study of T-cell memory formation after mild COVID-19. TCRdb reprocessed the 5' RACE reads with MiXCR, giving one entry per CDR3 protein. The sample contains under 300,000 distinct CDR3 sequences, around a tenth of which appear only once. Sequenced: PBMCs or a T cell subset sorted from them (not recorded which). The receptors here all came from a man between 18 and 29 years old who had mild COVID-19 (a few samples of this study predate the infection). Cell type and time point are not known.

This clonotype has only a few counts. This rearrangement joins TRBV5-1 to TRBJ2-1; 7 positions match TRBD2. V shed 4 bases, J shed 3 bases, and the junction held 7 bases outside the gene matches. Germline assignment: CDR1 SGHRS and CDR2 YFSETQ. This CDR3 region has 15 residues. The CDR3 DNA sequence: TGCGCCAGCAGCCCCTCCAGCGGGGTCTACAATGAGCAGTTCTTC. Protein sequence: CASSPSSGVYNEQFF.

J is TRBJ2-7 and V is TRBV7-9, with D unresolved. The CDR3 spans 12 residues. Deletions cut 3 bases from V and 6 bases from J, with 9 bases between. CDR1 SEHNR and CDR2 FQNEAQ come from the germline V gene (reference sequence). The CDR3: CASSFGLAEQYF. DNA of the CDR3: TGTGCCAGCAGCTTCGGCTTGGCCGAGCAGTACTTC.

The chain carries TRBV20-1 and TRBJ2-3; D is perhaps TRBD2 (5 bases). The CDR3 loop spans 14 amino acids. V shed 7 bases and J shed 1 base, with 15 bases lying between them. Germline CDR1 reads DFQATT; CDR2 reads SNEGSKA (reference sequence). This chain's CDR3 is CSGQSDWRTDTQYF. The CDR3 nucleotides read TGCAGTGGCCAGTCGGACTGGCGCACAGATACGCAGTATTTT.

This clonotype occurred a few times. The V gene is TRBV18, the J gene TRBJ2-2; D gene ambiguous. This CDR3 has 13 amino acids. In germline, CDR1 is KGHSH, CDR2 LQKENI. V dropped 1 base and J dropped 3 bases, with 3 bases sitting between them. The CDR3 DNA follows: TGTGCCAGCTCACCACTCGACACCGGGGAGCTGTTTTTT. Translating it yields CASSPLDTGELFF.

The gene calls are TRBV7-9 and TRBJ1-1; weak D call: TRBD1 (5 bases). Trimming left V 5 bases short and J 5 bases short, with 15 bases between. CDR3 length: 14 residues. Germline CDR1 is SEHNR and CDR2 is FQNEAQ (reference sequence). The chain's CDR3 is CASSRRGAGTEAFF. The CDR3 DNA follows: TGTGCCAGCAGCCGCCGGGGCGCGGGTACTGAAGCTTTCTTT.

This chain links TRBV3-1 with TRBJ1-2; D is unclear. The CDR3 is 15 residues long. Between the trimmed V and J ends, which lost 0 bases and 7 bases, there was a span of 15 bases. The germline V gene encodes CDR1 LGHDT and CDR2 YNNKEL (reference sequence). The CDR3 spells CASSQDRPLKRGYTF. CDR3 bases: TGTGCCAGCAGCCAAGATCGTCCCCTGAAGCGTGGCTACACCTTC. Full variable domain (missing parts from reference TRBV3-1 and TRBJ1-2): DTAVSQTPKYLVTQMGNDKSIKCEQNLGHDTMYWYKQDSKKFLKIMFSYNNKELIINETVPNRFSPKSPDKAHLNLHINSLELGDSAVYFCASSQDRPLKRGYTFGSGTRLTVV.

The chain carries TRBV5-1 and TRBJ2-1, with TRBD2 identical over 7 bases. The germline V gene has CDR1 SGHRS and CDR2 YFSETQ. With 4 bases clipped from V and 1 base from J, the junction kept 11 bases outside the gene matches. There are 17 residues in the CDR3. CDR3 sequence: CASSRHIAGESYNEQFF. The CDR3 nucleotides read TGCGCCAGCAGCCGGCATATTGCGGGGGAGTCCTACAATGAGCAGTTCTTC. Full variable domain (remainder filled in from reference TRBV5-1 and TRBJ2-1): KAGVTQTPRYLIKTRGQQVTLSCSPISGHRSVSWYQQTPGQGLQFLFEYFSETQRNKGNFPGRFSGRQFSNSRSEMNVSTLELGDSALYLCASSRHIAGESYNEQFFGPGTRLTVL.

The rearrangement joins TRBV10-1 to TRBJ2-3; the match to TRBD2 covers 10 bases. CDR1 and CDR2 (germline): WNHNN, SYGVQD (reference sequence). There are 13 residues in the CDR3. The CDR3 coding sequence is TGCGCTAGCGGGGGGCCGGGTAGGGATACGCAGTATTTT. Its protein product is CASGGPGRDTQYF.

This clonotype was detected only a few times. The chain employs TRBV7-2 and TRBJ2-2; perhaps TRBD2 as D (6 bases). This CDR3 has 15 amino acids. The germline V gene encodes CDR1 SGHTA and CDR2 FQGNSA. With 7 bases removed from V and 2 bases from J, the gap between germline ends came to 14 bases. The CDR3 DNA sequence: TGTGCCAGCACCGCCACTAGCCCCAACACCGGGGAGCTGTTTTTT. This translates into CASTATSPNTGELFF.

This clonotype was found a few times. This sequence joins TRBV10-3 and TRBJ1-3, with D possibly TRBD1 on 5 matching bases. V lost 4 bases and J 0 bases, leaving 7 bases between the germline ends. The CDR3 covers 14 residues. Germline lookup yields CDR1 ENHRY and CDR2 SYGVKD. The CDR3: CAISADSSGNTIYF. The CDR3 DNA sequence: TGTGCCATCAGTGCCGACAGCTCTGGAAACACCATATATTTT.

This sequence joins TRBV7-8 and TRBJ2-2; 9 nucleotides line up with TRBD2. CDR3 length: 17 residues. Germline V gives CDR1 SGHVS, CDR2 FQNEAQ. Trimming cost V 5 bases and J 7 bases; bases outside gene matches: 14. The CDR3 coding sequence is TGTGCCAGCAGCCACCCTTTTGGCGGGGGGGCCGTCGGGGAGCTGTTTTTT. Protein product: CASSHPFGGGAVGELFF.

The table lists this clonotype with a few counts. The J gene is TRBJ1-6, the V gene TRBV4-1; D gene uncertain. Per the germline V gene, CDR1 is MGHRA and CDR2 is YSYEKL. Trimming took off 0 bases at V and 6 bases at J, with 12 bases between the two ends. The CDR3 has 16 residues. CDR3 DNA sequence: TGCGCCAGCAGCCAAGAAGGTTATGGCACTAATTCACCCCTCCACTTT. Translated: CASSQEGYGTNSPLHF.

This clonotype showed up just a few times. This chain links TRBV7-8 with TRBJ2-3; the match to TRBD2 covers 7 bases. V trimming: 0 bases; J trimming: 7 bases; junction bases outside the gene matches: 7. The CDR3 extends over 15 amino acids. Germline-derived CDR1 and CDR2 are SGHVS and FQNEAQ. As DNA, the CDR3 is TGTGCCAGCAGCTTAGCGGGCAGGGAGGGGAATACGCAGTATTTT. Translated: CASSLAGREGNTQYF.

V usage is TRBV7-2 and J usage is TRBJ2-6, with unresolved D. The CDR3 loop spans 16 amino acids. The V and J ends lost 4 bases and 0 bases respectively, with 10 bases between them. Germline lookup yields CDR1 SGHTA and CDR2 FQGNSA. The CDR3 region has the DNA TGTGCCAGCAGCTATTGGGCCATCTCTGGGGCCAACGTCCTGACTTTC. It specifies CASSYWAISGANVLTF.

This clonotype was counted only a few times. The chain links TRBV7-9 to TRBJ1-1; D uncertain. CDR1 and CDR2 from the germline V gene are SEHNR and FQNEAQ (reference sequence). This CDR3 spans 12 amino acids. V was shortened by 7 bases and J by 0 bases, with 6 bases between the two germline ends. CDR3: CASIPMNTEAFF. The CDR3, as DNA: TGTGCCAGCATCCCGATGAACACTGAAGCTTTCTTT.

This chain links TRBV10-1 with TRBJ2-2; D is undetermined. CDR1 WNHNN and CDR2 SYGVQD come from the germline V gene (reference sequence). V shed 3 bases and J shed 3 bases, with 11 bases lying between them. The CDR3 spans 15 residues. The CDR3 region is CASSEGHLDTGELFF. In DNA form, the CDR3 reads TGCGCCAGCAGTGAAGGTCACTTGGACACCGGGGAGCTGTTTTTT.

In this sample, this clonotype turned up many times. The chain joins TRBV5-1 to TRBJ2-2, with unresolved D. This CDR3 region has 13 residues. The germline V gene has CDR1 SGHRS and CDR2 YFSETQ. V was trimmed by 4 bases and J by 1 base, leaving 5 bases between them. CDR3 residues: CASSDMNTGELFF. The CDR3 DNA reads TGCGCCAGCAGCGACATGAACACCGGGGAGCTGTTTTTT.

There are a few counts of this clonotype. The gene calls are TRBV28 and TRBJ1-1, with TRBD1 as a possible D gene (5 bases). The germline V gene encodes CDR1 MDHEN and CDR2 SYDVKM. The CDR3 is 14 residues long. The V and J ends lost 3 bases and 8 bases respectively, with 16 bases between them. The CDR3 loop reads CASSFGGRLEEAFF. The CDR3 nucleotides are TGTGCCAGCAGTTTTGGGGGACGTTTGGAGGAAGCTTTCTTT.

The V call is TRBV10-3, the J call TRBJ1-6; 10 nucleotides line up with TRBD1. Germline CDR1 ENHRY, CDR2 SYGVKD. Trimming at V came to 2 bases and at J to 10 bases, leaving 8 bases not matched to a gene. The CDR3 covers 16 residues. In DNA, the CDR3 is TGTGCCATCAGTGAGCGACTGGGACAGGGGAACTCACCCCTCCACTTT. This codes for CAISERLGQGNSPLHF.

This clonotype was recorded a few times. The chain links TRBV25-1 to TRBJ2-3; D uncertain. With 3 bases removed from V and 3 bases from J, the gap between germline ends came to 7 bases. CDR1 is MGHDK and CDR2 is SYGVNS in the germline V gene. CDR3 size: 13 residues. The CDR3 protein is CASSEPGTDTQYF. CDR3 DNA: TGTGCCAGCAGTGAGCCCGGAACAGATACGCAGTATTTT.

The sample holds a few counts of this clonotype. This sequence joins TRBV7-2 and TRBJ2-6; 10 bases line up with TRBD2. The V and J ends lost 5 bases and 1 base, in that order; junction bases with no gene match: 11. CDR1 and CDR2 (germline): SGHTA, FQGNSA. The CDR3 runs 19 residues. CDR3 protein: CASSRSGVSGGSGANVLTF. DNA of the CDR3: TGTGCCAGCAGCCGAAGTGGGGTTAGCGGGGGGTCTGGGGCCAACGTCCTGACTTTC.

This clonotype was found many times. The chain joins TRBV10-2 to TRBJ2-1, with 8 positions matching TRBD2. V lost 8 bases, J lost 9 bases, and 12 bases stayed unmatched. The CDR3 is 14 residues long. In germline, CDR1 is WSHSY, CDR2 SAAADI. CDR3 region: CASRPGGASAEQFF. CDR3 sequence (DNA): TGCGCCAGCCGACCGGGGGGGGCTTCTGCTGAGCAGTTCTTC.

This clonotype appeared a few times. The V call is TRBV19, the J call TRBJ1-1; D is unclear. CDR1 is LNHDA and CDR2 is SQIVND in the germline V gene (reference sequence). This CDR3 contains 14 residues. V dropped 3 bases and J dropped 5 bases, with 13 bases sitting between them. CDR3 sequence reads: CASSMTGMRTEAFF. CDR3 coding DNA: TGTGCCAGTAGTATGACCGGGATGAGGACTGAAGCTTTCTTT. The full variable domain, completed using reference TRBV19 and TRBJ1-1, is DGGITQSPKYLFRKEGQNVTLSCEQNLNHDAMYWYRQDPGQGLRLIYYSQIVNDFQKGDIAEGYSVSREKKESFPLTVTSAQKNPTAFYLCASSMTGMRTEAFFGQGTRLTVV.

This sequence joins TRBV6-6 and TRBJ2-1; either TRBD1 or TRBD2 may fit D (6 bases each). V shed 5 bases and J shed 4 bases, with 12 bases lying between them. This CDR3 region has 14 residues. Germline V gives CDR1 MNHNY, CDR2 SVGAGI (reference sequence). CDR3 amino acids: CASSGRGLYNEQFF. The CDR3 nucleotides read TGTGCCAGCAGTGGCCGGGGGCTATACAATGAGCAGTTCTTC.

This sequence joins TRBV24-1 and TRBJ2-3; 11 bases align to TRBD2. Germline V lookup: CDR1 KGHDR, CDR2 SFDVKD. This CDR3 comprises 16 residues. J was trimmed by 2 bases and V by 5 bases; bases with no gene match: 5. CDR3 DNA: TGTGCCACCAGTGGAACACTAGCGGGGGACACAGATACGCAGTATTTT. Protein product: CATSGTLAGDTDTQYF.

This clonotype was counted a few times. One junction end disagrees with the germline gene, perhaps due to a read error. The chain is built from TRBV7-7 and TRBJ2-2; 14 bases match TRBD2. CDR1 and CDR2 (germline): SSHAT, FNYEAQ (reference sequence). The CDR3 length is 16 residues. The DNA for the CDR3 is TGTGCTAGCAGCCAAGGACTAGCGGGGGGCACCGGGGAGCTGTTTTTT. This sequence encodes CASSQGLAGGTGELFF.

The sample holds many counts of this clonotype. The CDR3 reads CASSFHRSSGANVLTF. The CDR3 coding sequence is TGTGCCAGCAGTTTCCACAGGAGTTCTGGGGCCAACGTCCTGACTTTC. This chain uses TRBV6-5 with TRBJ2-6, with D maybe TRBD1 (5 bases). Germline V lookup: CDR1 MNHEY, CDR2 SVGAGI. This CDR3 contains 16 residues. The V end lost 4 bases, the J end lost 1 base, and 11 bases lay between the germline ends.

CDR3 protein: CASSQGRRLDSVSSYEQYV. DNA for the CDR3: TGCGCCAGCAGCCAAGGTAGAAGATTAGATAGCGTGAGCTCCTACGAGCAGTACGTC. The chain has TRBV4-1 and TRBJ2-7; perhaps TRBD2 as D (5 bases). The V end was cut by 1 base, the J end by 0 bases, with 22 bases between. This CDR3 contains 19 residues. Germline CDR1 MGHRA, CDR2 YSYEKL.

The chain recombines TRBV3-1 with TRBJ2-5, with 7 bases lining up with TRBD1. This CDR3 is built from 16 residues. The V gene's germline CDR1 is LGHDT and CDR2 YNNKEL (reference sequence). Trimming at V came to 4 bases and at J to 5 bases, leaving 13 bases not matched to a gene. The CDR3 here is CASSLLRGQIAETQYF. CDR3 in DNA: TGTGCCAGCAGCCTCCTACGGGGACAGATAGCGGAGACCCAGTACTTC.